The 29 T cell receptor beta chains given below trace back to one sample, sequenced in a study of T cell repertoires in cytomegalovirus infection. MiXCR, run by TCRdb on the reads, gives a single entry per CDR3 protein. The sample has about a million distinct CDR3 sequences, approximately 31% seen once. These receptors lack a known antigen. This specimen was cultured CD8+ T cells from PBMCs, taken from culture after CMV antigen stimulation. Receptors originate from a human donor in good health (CMV status not recorded). Some clones in this sample may be carry-over from other donors' samples.

This clonotype was counted only a few times. This chain uses TRBV20-1 with TRBJ1-3, with a weak D call TRBD1 (6 bases). Germline V CDR1 and CDR2: DFQATT, SNEGSKA (reference sequence). V was pared by 2 bases and J by 8 bases, with 16 bases between. The CDR3 extends over 14 amino acids. CDR3 sequence (DNA): TGCAGTGCTAGACGGCAGGGGTTTGACGACACCATATATTTT. This encodes CSARRQGFDDTIYF.

This clonotype has a count of ten or more. V is TRBV7-9 and J is TRBJ2-5, with 8 bases identical to TRBD2. V lost 3 bases and J lost 5; bases outside the gene matches: 5. The V gene's germline CDR1 is SEHNR and CDR2 FQNEAQ (reference sequence). The CDR3 contains 14 residues. The CDR3: CASSLAGGRETQYF. The CDR3 nucleotides read TGTGCCAGCAGCTTGGCGGGGGGCCGGGAGACCCAGTACTTC.

This clonotype was found a few times. The chain recombines TRBV27 with TRBJ2-2; D is ambiguous. Trimming pared 7 bases from V and 4 bases from J, leaving 16 bases between. Germline CDR1 reads MNHEY; CDR2 reads SMNVEV (reference sequence). There are 15 residues in the CDR3. The CDR3 spells CASNSWAMGTGELFF. CDR3 DNA: TGTGCCAGCAATTCCTGGGCGATGGGCACCGGGGAGCTGTTTTTT.

This clonotype was observed a handful of times. DNA for the CDR3: TGTGCCAGCAGCGACAGGGGATTGAACACTGAAGCTTTCTTT. Protein product: CASSDRGLNTEAFF. This chain connects TRBV7-9 to TRBJ1-1; 8 bases line up with TRBD1. Germline V gene lookup returns CDR1 SEHNR and CDR2 FQNEAQ (reference sequence). The CDR3 runs to 14 residues. Trimming removed 5 bases from V and 0 bases from J; junction bases left unmatched: 2. The full variable domain, in which reference TRBV7-9 and TRBJ1-1 provide the parts outside the CDR3, is DTGVSQNPRHKITKRGQNVTFRCDPISEHNRLYWYRQTLGQGPEFLTYFQNEAQLEKSRLLSDRFSAERPKGSFSTLEIQRTEQGDSAMYLCASSDRGLNTEAFFGQGTRLTVV.

This clonotype was recorded many times. The rearrangement joins TRBV7-6 to TRBJ2-3, with TRBD2 matching over 11 bases. Germline values: CDR1 SGHVS, CDR2 FNYEAQ. The V segment lost 3 bases and the J segment 4 bases; nucleotides outside the gene matches: 12. CDR3 length: 18 residues. CDR3 region: CASSFLGGTSGDSDTQYF. The CDR3 nucleotides are TGTGCCAGCAGCTTTTTAGGTGGGACTAGCGGAGACTCAGATACGCAGTATTTT.

This rearrangement joins TRBV29-1 to TRBJ2-1, with 8 bases lining up with TRBD2. The V and J ends lost 8 bases and 2 bases, in that order; junction bases with no gene match: 8. Germline-derived CDR1 and CDR2 are SQVTM and ANQGSEA. The length of the CDR3 is 14 residues. The chain's CDR3 is CSLVAGKAYNEQFF. The CDR3, as DNA: TGCAGCCTTGTAGCGGGAAAAGCCTACAATGAGCAGTTCTTC.

The chain employs TRBV10-3 and TRBJ1-5; 8 bases align to TRBD1. Germline V lookup: CDR1 ENHRY, CDR2 SYGVKD. CDR3 length: 18 residues. V lost 2 bases, J lost 0 bases, and 9 bases stayed unmatched. In DNA, the CDR3 is TGTGCCATCAGTGAGGCGGGAACGACAGGGGTTAGCAATCAGCCCCAGCATTTT. Residues: CAISEAGTTGVSNQPQHF.

This clonotype was picked up a small number of times. The chain recombines TRBV12-3 or TRBV12-4 with TRBJ2-3, with 12 positions matching TRBD2. There are 20 residues in the CDR3. Trimming removed 6 bases from V and 2 bases from J; junction bases left unmatched: 18. In nucleotides, the CDR3 is TGTGCCAGCAGCCCCTCTAGCGGGGGGGCGTGGGGGTACGACACAGATACGCAGTATTTT. Its translation: CASSPSSGGAWGYDTDTQYF.

There are a few counts of this clonotype. This CDR3 is CASSLLRLGGESSGANVLTF. CDR3 bases: TGTGCCAGCAGCTTACTGAGGCTAGGAGGGGAGAGCTCTGGGGCCAACGTCCTGACTTTC. This chain links TRBV7-6 with TRBJ2-6, with D possibly TRBD2 on 6 matching bases. Per the germline V gene, CDR1 is SGHVS and CDR2 is FNYEAQ. The CDR3 runs to 20 residues. With 2 bases removed from V and 0 bases from J, the gap between germline ends came to 20 bases.

The J gene is TRBJ2-7, the V gene TRBV4-2; TRBD1 is a possible D gene (6 bases). Trimming took 3 bases from V and 0 from J, leaving 12 bases between them. Germline CDR1 is LGHNA and CDR2 is YNFKEQ. CDR3 length equals 15 residues. The CDR3 region has the DNA TGTGCCAGCAGCCATAGCAGGGGAAGCTCCTACGAGCAGTACTTC. It codes for CASSHSRGSSYEQYF.

This chain connects TRBV13 to TRBJ2-3; perhaps TRBD2 as D (7 bases). The V gene's germline CDR1 is PRHDT and CDR2 FYEKMQ (reference sequence). Trimming removed 3 bases from V and 1 base from J, with 14 bases in between. The CDR3 contains 16 residues. The CDR3 DNA reads as TGTGCCAGCAGCTTTTCGGCGGGGGCCCGCACAGATACGCAGTATTTT. Encoded protein: CASSFSAGARTDTQYF.

This clonotype appeared many times. This sequence joins TRBV7-3 and TRBJ2-5, with D perhaps matching TRBD2 (6 bases). Trimming cost V 1 base and J 2 bases, with 14 bases left between them. This CDR3 region has 16 residues. The germline V gene encodes CDR1 SGHTA and CDR2 FQGTGA. CDR3 bases: TGTGCCAGCAGCTTAAATCTGGGGGGACGACAAGAGACCCAGTACTTC. Translating it yields CASSLNLGGRQETQYF.

The CDR3 DNA sequence: TGTGCCAGTAGTATACAGGGGAGCTCCTACGAGCAGTACTTC. As protein: CASSIQGSSYEQYF. This chain connects TRBV19 to TRBJ2-7, with D possibly TRBD1 on 6 matching bases. V was shortened by 2 bases and J by 0 bases, with 8 bases between the two germline ends. The CDR3 has 14 residues. Looked up from germline, CDR1 is LNHDA and CDR2 is SQIVND (reference sequence).

This clonotype was observed a handful of times. The chain joins TRBV7-9 to TRBJ1-5, with no clear D. Germline V gene sequence: CDR1 SEHNR, CDR2 FQNEAQ (reference sequence). This CDR3 is 13 amino acids long. V was cut by 1 base and J by 9 bases, with 10 bases left in between. CDR3: CASSLGVGWPQHF. The CDR3 DNA sequence: TGTGCCAGCAGCTTAGGGGTAGGCTGGCCCCAGCATTTT.

This chain connects TRBV5-1 to TRBJ2-5, with D uncertain. Trimming cost V 4 bases and J 1 base, with 8 bases left between them. Germline V gives CDR1 SGHRS, CDR2 YFSETQ. There are 13 residues in the CDR3. The CDR3 region is CASSESPQETQYF. The CDR3 DNA is TGCGCCAGCAGCGAGTCGCCCCAAGAGACCCAGTACTTC.

The V call is TRBV12-3 or TRBV12-4, the J call TRBJ1-4; D might be TRBD1 (5 bases). The CDR3 loop spans 19 amino acids. V was pared by 3 bases and J by 5 bases, with 25 bases between. As DNA, the CDR3 is TGTGCCAGCAGTTTTAACCCGAGAGCGGATCACTGGGGGAATGAAAAACTGTTTTTT. Translation: CASSFNPRADHWGNEKLFF.

This clonotype showed up just a few times. The chain is built from TRBV10-3 and TRBJ2-6, with D unclear. CDR3 length: 12 residues. From germline, CDR1 is ENHRY and CDR2 SYGVKD. Trimming left V 6 bases short and J 1 base short, with 1 base between. In DNA form, the CDR3 reads TGTGCCATCAGATCTGGGGCCAACGTCCTGACTTTC. Protein sequence: CAIRSGANVLTF.

The J gene is TRBJ2-7, the V gene TRBV6-6; TRBD2 matches 9 bases. J was trimmed by 7 bases and V by 2 bases; bases with no gene match: 6. The CDR3 sequence is 14 residues long. Per the germline V gene, CDR1 is MNHNY and CDR2 is SVGAGI (reference sequence). The CDR3 DNA follows: TGTGCCAGCAGTTACAGGGCGGGGGGGCCTGAGCAGTACGTC. It codes for CASSYRAGGPEQYV.

This clonotype has a handful of counts. The V and J genes are TRBV4-1 and TRBJ1-2; perhaps TRBD1 as D (5 bases). Between the trimmed V and J ends, which lost 1 base and 6 bases, there was a span of 12 bases. The CDR3 contains 14 residues. Germline V CDR1 and CDR2: MGHRA, YSYEKL. The CDR3: CASSQVFGTDGYTF. The DNA of the CDR3 is TGCGCCAGCAGCCAAGTTTTTGGGACGGATGGCTACACCTTC.

The V and J genes are TRBV12-3 or TRBV12-4 and TRBJ2-2; D unclear. The CDR3 is 12 residues long. Deletions cut 3 bases from V and 6 bases from J, with 5 bases between. The CDR3 is CASSFTPGELFF. CDR3 bases: TGTGCCAGCAGTTTCACACCCGGGGAGCTGTTTTTT.

CDR3: CASSEEADRLYSNQPQHF. CDR3 nucleotide sequence: TGTGCCAGCAGTGAAGAGGCGGACAGATTATATAGCAATCAGCCCCAGCATTTT. The chain carries TRBV2 and TRBJ1-5; weak D call: TRBD1 (6 bases). Trimming removed 1 base at V and 0 bases at J, with 16 bases between. CDR1 SNHLY and CDR2 FYNNEI come from the germline V gene. The CDR3 contains 18 residues.

V and J are TRBV7-9 and TRBJ1-1; D perhaps matches TRBD1 (5 bases). With 5 bases removed from V and 5 bases from J, the gap between germline ends came to 12 bases. The CDR3 contains 13 residues. Germline CDR1 SEHNR, CDR2 FQNEAQ (reference sequence). The CDR3 is CASSGLGVTEAFF. CDR3 nucleotides: TGTGCCAGCAGCGGACTAGGGGTGACTGAAGCTTTCTTT. The full variable domain, with the rest looked up from reference TRBV7-9 and TRBJ1-1, is DTGVSQNPRHKITKRGQNVTFRCDPISEHNRLYWYRQTLGQGPEFLTYFQNEAQLEKSRLLSDRFSAERPKGSFSTLEIQRTEQGDSAMYLCASSGLGVTEAFFGQGTRLTVV.

This rearrangement joins TRBV28 to TRBJ1-6, with D unresolved. The CDR3 has 16 amino acids. Germline assignment: CDR1 MDHEN and CDR2 SYDVKM. Trimming took off 2 bases at V and 4 bases at J, with 12 bases between the two ends. The CDR3 reads CASSLPLTLYNSPLHF. CDR3 bases: TGTGCCAGCAGTTTACCATTGACCCTGTATAATTCACCCCTCCACTTT.

V is TRBV7-8 and J is TRBJ1-2; 10 bases line up with TRBD1. This CDR3 region has 12 residues. Germline V CDR1 and CDR2: SGHVS, FQNEAQ. V shed 8 bases and J 8 bases; nucleotides not matched to a gene: 5. The CDR3 spells CASLGQGKGYTF. The CDR3 DNA reads TGTGCCAGCCTGGGACAGGGGAAGGGCTACACCTTC.

This clonotype was observed a few times. The gene calls are TRBV6-1 and TRBJ1-2, with D possibly TRBD1 on 5 matching bases. Germline V gene data show CDR1 as MNHNS and CDR2 as SASEGT. Trimming pared 2 bases from V and 4 bases from J, leaving 17 bases between. The CDR3 has 16 amino acids. The CDR3 nucleotides are TGTGCCAGCAGTGAATTTTCCGGGACCGGATTCTATGGCTACACCTTC. Its translation is CASSEFSGTGFYGYTF.

The CDR3 sequence is CASRTRPFYEQYF. In nucleotides, the CDR3 is TGTGCCAGCAGAACCCGGCCCTTCTACGAGCAGTACTTC. The rearrangement links TRBV27 to TRBJ2-7; no firm D call. Looked up from germline, CDR1 is MNHEY and CDR2 is SMNVEV (reference sequence). The CDR3 loop spans 13 amino acids. Between the trimmed V and J ends, which lost 6 bases and 3 bases, there was a span of 12 bases.

V usage is TRBV7-9 and J usage is TRBJ2-3, with TRBD1 identical over 8 bases. Trimming at V came to 4 bases and at J to 2 bases, leaving 20 bases not matched to a gene. The CDR3 contains 20 residues. Germline V lookup: CDR1 SEHNR, CDR2 FQNEAQ (reference sequence). CDR3 loop: CASSSPSTGDAFEFTDTQYF. The CDR3 DNA follows: TGTGCCAGCAGCTCCCCGTCGACAGGGGACGCGTTCGAATTCACAGATACGCAGTATTTT.

Ten or more counts support this clonotype. This chain joins TRBV25-1 and TRBJ2-4; D gene ambiguous. CDR1 and CDR2 (germline): MGHDK, SYGVNS. V was pared by 1 base and J by 6 bases, with 10 bases between. The CDR3 is 14 amino acids. As DNA, the CDR3 is TGTGCCAGCAGTGAATCTTCTTTGGTAAACATTCAGTACTTC. Its translation: CASSESSLVNIQYF.

This clonotype was observed a handful of times. The V call is TRBV7-9, the J call TRBJ1-1; 9 bases line up with TRBD1. CDR1 and CDR2 (germline): SEHNR, FQNEAQ (reference sequence). V lost 11 bases to trimming and J lost 5 bases; unmatched junction nucleotides: 12. The CDR3 spans 14 residues. The CDR3 region is CAGRRTGDRTEAFF. CDR3 coding DNA: TGTGCCGGTCGAAGGACAGGGGACAGAACTGAAGCTTTCTTT.